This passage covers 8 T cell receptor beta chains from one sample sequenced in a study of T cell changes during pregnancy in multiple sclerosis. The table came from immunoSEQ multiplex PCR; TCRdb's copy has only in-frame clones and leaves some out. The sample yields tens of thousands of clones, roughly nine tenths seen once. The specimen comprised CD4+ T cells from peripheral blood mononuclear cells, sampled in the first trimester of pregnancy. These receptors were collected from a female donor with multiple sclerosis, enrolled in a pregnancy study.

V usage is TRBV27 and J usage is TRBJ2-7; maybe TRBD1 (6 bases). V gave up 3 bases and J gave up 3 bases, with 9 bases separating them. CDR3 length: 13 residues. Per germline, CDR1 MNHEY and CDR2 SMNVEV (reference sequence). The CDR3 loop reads CASSFQGLYEQYF. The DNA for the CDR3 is TGTGCCAGCAGTTTTCAGGGGCTCTACGAGCAGTACTTC.

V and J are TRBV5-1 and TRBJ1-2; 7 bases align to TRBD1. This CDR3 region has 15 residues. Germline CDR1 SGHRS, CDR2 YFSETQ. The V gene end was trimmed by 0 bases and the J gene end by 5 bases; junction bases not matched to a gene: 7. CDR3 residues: CASSLGTGGWYGYTF. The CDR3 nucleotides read TGCGCCAGCAGCTTGGGGACAGGTGGTTGGTATGGCTACACCTTC.

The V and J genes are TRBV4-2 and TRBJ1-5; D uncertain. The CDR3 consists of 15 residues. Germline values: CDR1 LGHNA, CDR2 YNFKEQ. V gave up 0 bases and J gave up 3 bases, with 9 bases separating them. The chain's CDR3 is CASSQDVQDNQPQHF. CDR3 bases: TGTGCCAGCAGCCAAGATGTCCAGGACAATCAGCCCCAGCATTTT.

Here the CDR3 DNA reads TGTGCCAGCAGCTTCGGACAGAATAATGAAAAACTGTTTTTT. It is translated as CASSFGQNNEKLFF. The V and J genes are TRBV7-8 and TRBJ1-4, with TRBD1 as a possible D gene (6 bases). Trimming took 3 bases from V and 4 from J, leaving 9 bases between them. The CDR3 has 14 residues. Germline CDR1 and CDR2: SGHVS and FQNEAQ.

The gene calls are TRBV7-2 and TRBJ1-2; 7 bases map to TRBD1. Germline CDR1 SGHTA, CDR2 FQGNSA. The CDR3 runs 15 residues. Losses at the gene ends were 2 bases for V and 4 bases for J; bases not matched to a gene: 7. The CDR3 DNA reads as TGTGCCAGCAGCTTACCGTCAGGGGGTCTCTATGGCTACACCTTC. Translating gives CASSLPSGGLYGYTF.

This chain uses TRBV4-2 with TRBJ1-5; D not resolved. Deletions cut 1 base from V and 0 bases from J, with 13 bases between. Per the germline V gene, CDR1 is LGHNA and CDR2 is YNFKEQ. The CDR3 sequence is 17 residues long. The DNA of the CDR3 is TGTGCCAGCAGCCAAGGTGACAAGACCTATAGCAATCAGCCCCAGCATTTT. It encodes CASSQGDKTYSNQPQHF.

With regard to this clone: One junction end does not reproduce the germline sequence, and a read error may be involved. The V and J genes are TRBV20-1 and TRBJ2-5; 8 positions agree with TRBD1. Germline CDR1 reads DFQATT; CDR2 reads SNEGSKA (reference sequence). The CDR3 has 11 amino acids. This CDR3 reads CSVDRGETQYF. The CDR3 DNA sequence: TGCAGTGTAGACAGGGGAGAGACTCAGTACTTC.

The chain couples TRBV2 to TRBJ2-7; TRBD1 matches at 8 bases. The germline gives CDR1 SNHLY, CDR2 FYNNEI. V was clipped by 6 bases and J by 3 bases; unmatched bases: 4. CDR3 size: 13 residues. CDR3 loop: CASRRDRFYEQYF. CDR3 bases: TGTGCCAGCAGGAGGGACAGGTTCTACGAGCAGTACTTC.